This entry is about one TCR beta chain. No antigen is known for it. V trimming: 0 bases; J trimming: 0 bases; junction bases outside the gene matches: 6. Germline CDR1 and CDR2: SGHRS and YFSETQ. The CDR3 runs to 17 residues. Primed by a sample-barcoded 5' primer and a J-beta primer mix, a second PCR proceeded for roughly 6 to 12 cycles. A template-switch adaptor with 12 random nucleotides tagged each cDNA molecule. From the 5' RACE reads, TCRdb called clonotypes with MiXCR, one entry per CDR3 protein. The table includes about a million distinct CDR3 sequences, 48% detected once. The entry originates in a study of blood T cells in healthy people across ages. General study points: Strong correlation existed between TCR beta diversity and naive T cell percentage. When one million T cells were used, diversity estimates were thought to be underestimates. CMV status of donors was not determined, possibly confounding expanded clonotype changes.

This TCR was sampled from a young man in good health. The sequenced material came from blood. V gene TRBV5-1 combines with J gene TRBJ2-4; 7 bases are a match to TRBD1. The CDR3 reads CASSLANRGQAKNIQYF. DNA of the CDR3: TGCGCCAGCAGCTTGGCCAACAGGGGTCAAGCCAAAAACATTCAGTACTTC. Using reference TRBV5-1 and TRBJ2-4 for the parts outside the CDR3, the full variable domain is KAGVTQTPRYLIKTRGQQVTLSCSPISGHRSVSWYQQTPGQGLQFLFEYFSETQRNKGNFPGRFSGRQFSNSRSEMNVSTLELGDSALYLCASSLANRGQAKNIQYFGAGTRLSVL.